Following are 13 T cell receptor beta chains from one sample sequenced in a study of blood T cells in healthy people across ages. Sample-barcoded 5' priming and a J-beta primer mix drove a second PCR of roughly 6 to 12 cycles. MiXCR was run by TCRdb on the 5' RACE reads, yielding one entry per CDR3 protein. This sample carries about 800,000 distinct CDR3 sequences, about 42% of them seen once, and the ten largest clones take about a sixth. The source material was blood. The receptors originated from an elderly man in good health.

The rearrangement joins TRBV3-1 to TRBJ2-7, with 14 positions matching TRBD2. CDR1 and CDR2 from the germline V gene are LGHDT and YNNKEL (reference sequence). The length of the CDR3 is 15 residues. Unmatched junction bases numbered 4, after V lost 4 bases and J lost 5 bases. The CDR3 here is CASSRGLAGANEQYF. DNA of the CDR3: TGTGCCAGCAGCCGGGGACTAGCGGGAGCTAACGAGCAGTACTTC.

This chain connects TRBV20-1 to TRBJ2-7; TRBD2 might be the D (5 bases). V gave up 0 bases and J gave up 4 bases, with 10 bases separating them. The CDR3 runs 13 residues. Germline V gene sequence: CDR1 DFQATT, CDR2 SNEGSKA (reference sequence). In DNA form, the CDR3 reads TGCAGTGCTAGAGACCCGCGACTATACGAGCAGTACTTC. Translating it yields CSARDPRLYEQYF.

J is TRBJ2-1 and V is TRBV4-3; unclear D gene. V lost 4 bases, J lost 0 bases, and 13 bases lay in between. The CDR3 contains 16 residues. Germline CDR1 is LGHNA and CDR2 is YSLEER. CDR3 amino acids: CASSPATRSSYNEQFF. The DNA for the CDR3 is TGCGCCAGCAGCCCTGCGACAAGGAGCTCCTACAATGAGCAGTTCTTC.

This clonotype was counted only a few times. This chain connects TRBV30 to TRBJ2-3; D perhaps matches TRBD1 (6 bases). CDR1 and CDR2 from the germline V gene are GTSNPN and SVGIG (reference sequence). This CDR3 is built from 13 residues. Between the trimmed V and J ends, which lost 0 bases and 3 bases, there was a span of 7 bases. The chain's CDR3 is CAWSVQGTDTQYF. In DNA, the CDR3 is TGTGCCTGGAGTGTACAGGGAACAGATACGCAGTATTTT.

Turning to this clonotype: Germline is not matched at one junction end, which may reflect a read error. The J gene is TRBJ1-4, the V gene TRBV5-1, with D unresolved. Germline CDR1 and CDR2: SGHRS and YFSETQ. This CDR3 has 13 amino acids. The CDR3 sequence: CASSLEGNEKLVF. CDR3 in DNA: TGCGCCAGCAGCTTGGAAGGGAATGAAAAACTGGTTTTT.

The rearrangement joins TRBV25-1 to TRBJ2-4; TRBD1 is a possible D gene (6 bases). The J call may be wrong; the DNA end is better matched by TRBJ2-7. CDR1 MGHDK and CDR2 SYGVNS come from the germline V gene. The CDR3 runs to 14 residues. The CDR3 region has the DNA TGTGCCAGCAGTGAAACAGGGCCTTCCTACGAGCAGTACTTC. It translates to CASSETGPSYEQYF.

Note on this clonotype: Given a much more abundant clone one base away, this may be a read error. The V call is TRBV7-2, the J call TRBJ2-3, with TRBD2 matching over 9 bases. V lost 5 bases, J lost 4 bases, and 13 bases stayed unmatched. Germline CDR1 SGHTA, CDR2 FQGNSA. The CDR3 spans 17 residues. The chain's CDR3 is CASSPRGPSGISDTQYF. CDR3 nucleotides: TGTGCCAGCAGCCCACGGGGGCCTAGCGGGATTTCAGATACGCAGTATTTT.

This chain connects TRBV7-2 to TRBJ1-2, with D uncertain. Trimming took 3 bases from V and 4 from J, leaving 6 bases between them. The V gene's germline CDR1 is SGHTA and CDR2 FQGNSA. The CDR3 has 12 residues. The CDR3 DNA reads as TGTGCCAGCAGCTTTCCGATCTATGGCTACACCTTC. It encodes CASSFPIYGYTF.

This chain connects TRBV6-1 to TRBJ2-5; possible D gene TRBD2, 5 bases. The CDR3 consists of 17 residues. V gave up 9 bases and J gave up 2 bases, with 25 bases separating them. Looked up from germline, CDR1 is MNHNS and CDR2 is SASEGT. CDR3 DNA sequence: TGTGCCAGTAGCCCGCGCATCCAATGGGGAGTTCAAGAGACCCAGTACTTC. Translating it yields CASSPRIQWGVQETQYF.

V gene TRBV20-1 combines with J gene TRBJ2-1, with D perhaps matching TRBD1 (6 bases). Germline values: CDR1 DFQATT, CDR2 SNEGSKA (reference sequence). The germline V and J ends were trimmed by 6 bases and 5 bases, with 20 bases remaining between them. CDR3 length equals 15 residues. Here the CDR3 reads CSAISDGDNNNEQFF. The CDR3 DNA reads TGCAGTGCGATCTCTGACGGGGACAATAACAATGAGCAGTTCTTC.

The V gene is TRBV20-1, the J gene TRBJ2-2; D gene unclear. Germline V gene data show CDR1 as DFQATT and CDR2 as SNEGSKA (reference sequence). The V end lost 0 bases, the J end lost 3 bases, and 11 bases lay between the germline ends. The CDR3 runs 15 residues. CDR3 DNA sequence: TGCAGTGCTAGAGAAGGTGGAATGGACACCGGGGAGCTGTTTTTT. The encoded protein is CSAREGGMDTGELFF.

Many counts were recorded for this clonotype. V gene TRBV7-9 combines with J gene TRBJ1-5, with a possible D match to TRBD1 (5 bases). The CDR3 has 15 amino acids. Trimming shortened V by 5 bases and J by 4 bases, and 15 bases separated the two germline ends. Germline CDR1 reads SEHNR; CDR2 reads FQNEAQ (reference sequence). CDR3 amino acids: CASSPRGGGNQPQHF. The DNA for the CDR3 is TGTGCCAGCAGCCCACGCGGGGGGGGAAATCAGCCCCAGCATTTT.

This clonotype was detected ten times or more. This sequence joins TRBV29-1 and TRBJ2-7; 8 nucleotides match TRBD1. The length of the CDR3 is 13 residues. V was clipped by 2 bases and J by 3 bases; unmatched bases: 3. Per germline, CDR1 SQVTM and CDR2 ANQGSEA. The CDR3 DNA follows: TGCAGCGTTGAATCAGGGGGCGGCTACGAGCAGTACTTC. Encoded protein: CSVESGGGYEQYF.